The rows below give T cell receptor beta chains drawn from one sample of a study of blood T cells in healthy people across ages. Each CDR3 protein gets one entry after TCRdb re-called the 5' RACE reads with MiXCR. The sample holds around 1,700,000 distinct CDR3 sequences, roughly 30% seen once. Specimen: blood. All receptors derive from a woman aged 25 to 39 in good health. CDR3s include the opening cysteine and the closing phenylalanine or tryptophan. Each record gives: V gene, D gene, J gene, clone size, CDR3 protein, CDR3 DNA. D genes are given only for firm matches. Only some rows state a clone size, as once, few, many or a class for expanded clones.

>TRBV5-1|.|TRBJ2-7|many
CASSIYGTRYEQYF
TGCGCCAGCAGCATTTACGGGACTCGCTACGAGCAGTACTTC
>TRBV5-1|.|TRBJ2-3|.
CASSLGERPTDTQYF
TGCGCCAGCAGCTTGGGGGAACGCCCCACAGATACGCAGTATTTT
>TRBV7-2|.|TRBJ2-3|.
CASSPGLKLTDTQYF
TGTGCCAGCAGTCCAGGACTCAAACTCACAGATACGCAGTATTTT
>TRBV15|.|TRBJ2-7|many
CATSSQPYEQYF
TGTGCCACCAGCAGCCAACCCTACGAGCAGTACTTC
>TRBV7-8|TRBD2|TRBJ2-7|few
CASSLGAGVLPYEQYF
TGTGCCAGCAGCTTAGGGGCGGGAGTGTTACCTTACGAGCAGTACTTC
>TRBV4-1|.|TRBJ1-2|many
CASSLVPGAEKNGYTF
TGCGCCAGCAGCCTGGTTCCGGGGGCGGAAAAAAATGGCTACACCTTC
>TRBV7-2|.|TRBJ1-2|.
CASSLGAGPGFGGYTF
TGTGCCAGCAGCTTAGGTGCCGGCCCGGGCTTTGGGGGCTACACCTTC
>TRBV15|.|TRBJ2-7|.
CATSSQATAYEQYF
TGTGCCACCAGCTCCCAGGCCACGGCCTACGAGCAGTACTTC
>TRBV6-2/TRBV6-3|.|TRBJ1-1|few
CASSYSSAPRAFF
TGTGCCAGCAGTTACTCCAGCGCCCCAAGAGCTTTCTTT
>TRBV3-1|.|TRBJ2-7|.
CASSQGTRLFEQYF
TGTGCCAGCAGCCAAGGGACAAGACTCTTTGAGCAGTACTTC
>TRBV12-3/TRBV12-4|.|TRBJ2-1|.
CTSFQGRNWNEQFF
TGTACCAGCTTCCAAGGGCGGAATTGGAATGAGCAGTTCTTC
>TRBV4-1|TRBD2|TRBJ2-2|.
CASSSRLARELFF
TGCGCCAGCAGCTCAAGACTAGCCAGGGAGCTGTTTTTT
>TRBV29-1|.|TRBJ1-2|few
CSVEGGAEGYTF
TGCAGCGTTGAAGGAGGGGCTGAGGGCTACACCTTC
>TRBV5-5|.|TRBJ2-3|.
CASSLAVPGPGSTDTQYF
TGTGCCAGCAGCTTGGCTGTCCCGGGGCCGGGGTCGACAGATACGCAGTATTTT
>TRBV12-3/TRBV12-4|TRBD1|TRBJ1-1|many
CASRWTGMNTEAFF
TGTGCCAGCAGGTGGACAGGTATGAACACTGAAGCTTTCTTT
>TRBV7-2|.|TRBJ2-5|many
CASGLSGVPLQETQYF
TGTGCCAGCGGGTTGTCCGGGGTCCCATTACAAGAGACCCAGTACTTC
>TRBV20-1|.|TRBJ1-1|.
CSAVDSRGTEAFF
TGCAGTGCTGTGGACTCCCGAGGGACTGAAGCTTTCTTT
>TRBV21-1|.|TRBJ2-3|.
CATRLAGDTDTQYF
TGTGCCACCCGACTAGCGGGGGACACAGATACGCAGTATTTT
>TRBV10-3|.|TRBJ1-2|.
CAISEEDGDYGYTF
TGTGCCATCAGTGAAGAGGACGGAGATTATGGCTACACCTTC
>TRBV20-1|TRBD2|TRBJ2-2|.
CSASMTSGGTGELFF
TGCAGTGCTAGCATGACTAGCGGGGGAACCGGGGAGCTGTTTTTT
>TRBV20-1|TRBD2|TRBJ2-1|few
CSASGLAGVHEQFF
TGCAGTGCTTCGGGACTAGCGGGAGTACATGAGCAGTTCTTC
>TRBV20-1|.|TRBJ1-2|many
CSARLDSNYGYTF
TGCAGTGCTAGATTAGACAGCAACTATGGCTACACCTTC
>TRBV5-8|.|TRBJ2-3|few
CTSSSQADTDTQYF
TGTACCAGCAGCTCTCAAGCGGACACAGATACGCAGTATTTT
>TRBV10-3|TRBD2|TRBJ2-3|many
CAISPTSGLADTQYF
TGTGCCATCAGCCCGACTAGCGGCCTTGCAGATACGCAGTATTTT
>TRBV7-9|.|TRBJ2-4|.
CASNSGNVLATKNIQYF
TGTGCCAGCAACTCAGGAAATGTGCTAGCGACCAAAAACATTCAGTACTTC
>TRBV4-1|.|TRBJ2-7|few
CASSQGYTVSYEQYF
TGCGCCAGCAGCCAAGGTTATACGGTCTCCTACGAGCAGTACTTC
>TRBV20-1|.|TRBJ2-7|.
CSAKGWSSYEQYF
TGCAGTGCTAAAGGGTGGAGCTCCTACGAGCAGTACTTC
>TRBV7-9|.|TRBJ2-7|many
CASSSSGDEQYF
TGTGCCAGCAGCTCCTCAGGTGACGAGCAGTACTTC
>TRBV2|.|TRBJ2-5|.
CASSAENQETQYF
TGTGCCAGCAGTGCTGAGAACCAAGAGACCCAGTACTTC
>TRBV10-3|.|TRBJ1-1|.
CAISEPTPKSGGFEAFF
TGTGCCATCAGTGAGCCAACGCCCAAGTCGGGAGGTTTTGAAGCTTTCTTT
>TRBV7-2|.|TRBJ1-5|.
CASSLRGVSNQPQHF
TGTGCCAGCAGCTTACGGGGGGTTAGCAATCAGCCCCAGCATTTT
>TRBV28|.|TRBJ1-2|few
CASSWSGGYTF
TGTGCCAGCAGTTGGAGCGGTGGCTACACCTTC
>TRBV29-1|.|TRBJ2-1|few
CSVDLRAGWNEQFF
TGCAGCGTTGACTTAAGGGCAGGGTGGAATGAGCAGTTCTTC
>TRBV4-1|TRBD1|TRBJ2-5|few
CASSQATGSRKTQYF
TGCGCCAGCAGCCAAGCGACAGGGAGTAGAAAGACCCAGTACTTC
>TRBV3-1|.|TRBJ1-1|once
CASSHGDDRGTEAFF
TGTGCCAGCAGCCACGGTGACGACCGGGGCACTGAAGCTTTCTTT
>TRBV7-2|.|TRBJ2-5|.
CASSFSRGRQYF
TGTGCCAGCAGCTTTTCCCGGGGCCGGCAGTACTTC
>TRBV12-3/TRBV12-4|.|TRBJ1-4|.
CASADGSTNEKLFF
TGTGCCAGCGCGGACGGTTCAACTAATGAAAAACTGTTTTTT
>TRBV24-1|.|TRBJ1-1|many
CATSDTGMNTEAFF
TGTGCCACCAGTGACACAGGGATGAACACTGAAGCTTTCTTT
>TRBV11-1|TRBD2|TRBJ2-2|.
CASSPTSGGITGELFF
TGTGCCAGCAGCCCAACTAGCGGGGGGATCACCGGGGAGCTGTTTTTT
>TRBV9|.|TRBJ2-1|few
CASSVGGLLDEQFF
TGTGCCAGCAGCGTAGGGGGGCTTCTGGATGAGCAGTTCTTC
>TRBV6-5|.|TRBJ2-2|.
CASIPKLNTGELFF
TGTGCCAGCATCCCTAAGTTAAACACCGGGGAGCTGTTTTTT
>TRBV4-2|TRBD1|TRBJ2-1|.
CASSQVGQGVNEQFF
TGTGCCAGCAGCCAAGTGGGACAGGGGGTGAATGAGCAGTTCTTC
>TRBV5-1|TRBD1|TRBJ1-1|few
CASSYGTGTEAFF
TGCGCCAGCAGCTACGGGACAGGCACTGAAGCTTTCTTT
>TRBV10-1|TRBD2|TRBJ2-1|.
CASRSGGSYNDQFF
TGCGCCAGCAGGAGCGGGGGCTCCTACAATGATCAGTTCTTC
>TRBV6-6|.|TRBJ1-4|.
CASSYGREAEKLFF
TGTGCCAGCAGTTACGGCAGGGAGGCTGAAAAACTGTTTTTT
>TRBV7-2|.|TRBJ1-1|few
CASSRDLLGTEAFF
TGTGCTAGCAGCCGAGACCTCCTCGGCACTGAAGCTTTCTTT
>TRBV10-3|TRBD1|TRBJ1-1|.
CAIRETGGETKAFF
TGTGCCATAAGAGAGACAGGGGGCGAAACTAAAGCTTTCTTT
>TRBV2|TRBD1|TRBJ2-1|.
CASSGDRGRDEQFF
TGTGCCAGCAGTGGCGACAGGGGTAGAGATGAGCAGTTCTTC
>TRBV7-2|.|TRBJ2-2|.
CASSPGTALAGELFF
TGTGCCAGCAGCCCAGGGACTGCTTTGGCCGGGGAGCTGTTTTTT
>TRBV6-1|.|TRBJ2-7|many
CASSPVVGATNYEQYF
TGTGCCAGCAGTCCCGTAGTCGGGGCCACCAACTACGAGCAGTACTTC
>TRBV4-1|.|TRBJ1-6|.
CTSSQVQAPRNSPLHF
TGCACCAGCAGCCAAGTACAGGCCCCAAGGAATTCACCCCTCCACTTT
>TRBV20-1|.|TRBJ2-7|few
CSARDLGTEYEQYF
TGCAGTGCTAGAGATCTGGGGACTGAGTACGAGCAGTACTTC
>TRBV12-3/TRBV12-4|.|TRBJ2-3|many
CASSSPDLWQYADTQYF
TGTGCCAGCAGTTCGCCTGACCTCTGGCAGTATGCAGATACGCAGTATTTT
>TRBV29-1|.|TRBJ2-1|many
CSASDRPFSNEQFF
TGCAGCGCCAGCGACAGGCCCTTTAGCAATGAGCAGTTCTTC
>TRBV3-1|.|TRBJ2-2|.
CASSRKVSDRELFF
TGTGCCAGCAGCCGCAAAGTTTCTGACCGGGAGCTGTTTTTT